In its sample, the clone carrying this T cell receptor (beta chain) was seen a few times. What it binds is unknown. The template was genomic DNA from peripheral blood, not RNA. TRB rearrangements spanning V, D and J were amplified using mixed TRB-A/B primers. TCRdb analysed the multiplex PCR reads with MiXCR anew, one entry per CDR3 protein. The data show 8,100 or so distinct CDR3 sequences, 32% seen once. Germline CDR1 LNHNV, CDR2 YYDKDF (reference sequence). The CDR3 is 18 amino acids. Trimming pared 0 bases from V and 0 bases from J, leaving 17 bases between. This sample is part of a study of T cell repertoires in aging, cancer and after chemotherapy. Background on the study: Clear clonal overlap appeared across healthy donor samples taken over several months to years. Findings and limits, study-wide: Age-matched healthy donors had significantly more diverse, less clonal blood TCR repertoires than untreated cancer patients. The repertoire data cannot show anything about immunological memory following chemotherapy.

The sequence was collected from a human donor in good health. The gene calls are TRBV15 and TRBJ1-1, with D tentatively TRBD1 (5 bases). Sample: blood. CDR3 nucleotide sequence: TGTGCCACCAGCAGAGATTTGCTTAGATCAGGGTTGAACACTGAAGCTTTCTTT. Its protein product is CATSRDLLRSGLNTEAFF.